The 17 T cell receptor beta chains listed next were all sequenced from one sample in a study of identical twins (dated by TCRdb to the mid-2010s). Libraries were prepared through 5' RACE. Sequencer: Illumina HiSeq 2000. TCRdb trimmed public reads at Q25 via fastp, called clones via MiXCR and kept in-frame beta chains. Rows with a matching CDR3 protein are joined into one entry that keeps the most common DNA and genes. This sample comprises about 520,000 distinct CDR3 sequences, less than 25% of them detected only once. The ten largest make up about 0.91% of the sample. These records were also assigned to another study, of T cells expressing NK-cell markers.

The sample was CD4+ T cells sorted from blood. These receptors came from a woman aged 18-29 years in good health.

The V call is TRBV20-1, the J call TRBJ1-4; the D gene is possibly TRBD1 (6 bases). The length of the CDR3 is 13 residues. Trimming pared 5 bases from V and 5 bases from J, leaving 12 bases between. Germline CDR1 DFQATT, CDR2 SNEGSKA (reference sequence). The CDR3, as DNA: TGCAGTGCTCGGGACAATCCGAATGAAAAACTGTTTTTT. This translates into CSARDNPNEKLFF.

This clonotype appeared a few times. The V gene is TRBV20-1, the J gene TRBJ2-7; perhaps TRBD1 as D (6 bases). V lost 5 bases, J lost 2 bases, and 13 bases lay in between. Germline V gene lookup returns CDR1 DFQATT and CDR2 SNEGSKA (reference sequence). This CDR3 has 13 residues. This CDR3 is CSAAGTNAYEQYF. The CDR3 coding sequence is TGCAGTGCTGCCGGGACAAACGCCTACGAGCAGTACTTC.

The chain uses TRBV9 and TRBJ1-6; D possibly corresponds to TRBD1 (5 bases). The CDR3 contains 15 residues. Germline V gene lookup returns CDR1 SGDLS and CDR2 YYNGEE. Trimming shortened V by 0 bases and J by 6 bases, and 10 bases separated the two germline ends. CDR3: CASSVGGVPNSPLHF. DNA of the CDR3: TGTGCCAGCAGCGTAGGGGGGGTGCCTAATTCACCCCTCCACTTT.

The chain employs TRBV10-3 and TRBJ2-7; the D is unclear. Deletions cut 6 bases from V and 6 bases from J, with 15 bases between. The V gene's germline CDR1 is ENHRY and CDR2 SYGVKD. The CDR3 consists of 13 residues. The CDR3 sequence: CAIRASGVVEQYF. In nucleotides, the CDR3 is TGTGCCATCAGGGCTAGTGGGGTTGTCGAGCAGTACTTC.

The CDR3 is CASSGVGLAGNINEQFF. DNA for the CDR3: TGCGCCAGCAGTGGGGTCGGGCTAGCGGGAAACATCAATGAGCAGTTCTTC. The chain couples TRBV10-1 to TRBJ2-1, with 9 bases matching TRBD2. CDR1 and CDR2 from the germline V gene are WNHNN and SYGVQD (reference sequence). J lost 6 bases, V lost 4 bases, and 13 bases had no gene match. The CDR3 spans 17 residues.

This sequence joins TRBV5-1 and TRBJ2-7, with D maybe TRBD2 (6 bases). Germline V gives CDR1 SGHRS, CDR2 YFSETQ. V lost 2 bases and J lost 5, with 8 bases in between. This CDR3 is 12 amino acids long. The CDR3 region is CASSFPGDEQYF. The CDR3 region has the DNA TGCGCCAGCAGCTTCCCGGGGGACGAGCAGTACTTC.

Here the CDR3 reads CASSETSGRAKAEQFF. The CDR3 nucleotides are TGTGCCAGCAGTGAAACTAGCGGGAGGGCCAAGGCTGAGCAGTTCTTC. The chain carries TRBV25-1 and TRBJ2-1, with 13 bases lining up with TRBD2. Germline-derived CDR1 and CDR2 are MGHDK and SYGVNS. The CDR3 has 16 amino acids. The ends lost 2 bases at V and 9 bases at J; junction bases unmatched: 7.

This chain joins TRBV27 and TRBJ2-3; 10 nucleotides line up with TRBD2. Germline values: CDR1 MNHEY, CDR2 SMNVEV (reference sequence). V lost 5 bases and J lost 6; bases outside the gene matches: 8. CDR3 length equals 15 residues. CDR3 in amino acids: CASSVSGGLHDTQYF. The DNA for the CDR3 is TGTGCCAGCAGTGTTAGCGGGGGGCTCCACGATACGCAGTATTTT.

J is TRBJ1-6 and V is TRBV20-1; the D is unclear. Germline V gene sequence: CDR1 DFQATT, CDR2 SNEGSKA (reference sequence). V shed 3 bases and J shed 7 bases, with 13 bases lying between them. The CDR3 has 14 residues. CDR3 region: CSASPPRWNSPLHF. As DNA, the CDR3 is TGCAGTGCTAGCCCCCCCAGGTGGAATTCACCCCTCCACTTT.

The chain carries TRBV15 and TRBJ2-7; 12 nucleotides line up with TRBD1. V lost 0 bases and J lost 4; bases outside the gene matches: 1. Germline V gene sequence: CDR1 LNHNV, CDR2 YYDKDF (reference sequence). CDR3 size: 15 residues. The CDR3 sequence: CATSREGQGAYEQYF. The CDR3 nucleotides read TGTGCCACCAGCAGAGAGGGACAGGGGGCTTACGAGCAGTACTTC.

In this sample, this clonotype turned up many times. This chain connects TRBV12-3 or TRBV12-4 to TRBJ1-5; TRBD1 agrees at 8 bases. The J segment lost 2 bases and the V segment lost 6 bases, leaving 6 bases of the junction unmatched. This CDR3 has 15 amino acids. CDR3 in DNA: TGTGCCAGCAGCAGGACAGGGAGCGGCAATCAGCCCCAGCATTTT. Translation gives CASSRTGSGNQPQHF.

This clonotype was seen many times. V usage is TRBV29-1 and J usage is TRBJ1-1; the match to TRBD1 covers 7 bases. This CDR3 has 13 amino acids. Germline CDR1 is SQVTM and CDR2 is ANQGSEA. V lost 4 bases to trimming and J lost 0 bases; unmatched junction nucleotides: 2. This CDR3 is CSVAGQMNTEAFF. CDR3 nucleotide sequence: TGCAGCGTTGCGGGACAGATGAACACTGAAGCTTTCTTT.

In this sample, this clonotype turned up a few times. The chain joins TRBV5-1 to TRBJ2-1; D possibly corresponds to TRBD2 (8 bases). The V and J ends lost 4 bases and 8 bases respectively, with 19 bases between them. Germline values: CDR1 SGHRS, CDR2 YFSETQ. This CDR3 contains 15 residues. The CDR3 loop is CASSKGQAGGDEQFF. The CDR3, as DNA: TGCGCCAGCAGCAAAGGACAGGCGGGGGGAGATGAGCAGTTCTTC.

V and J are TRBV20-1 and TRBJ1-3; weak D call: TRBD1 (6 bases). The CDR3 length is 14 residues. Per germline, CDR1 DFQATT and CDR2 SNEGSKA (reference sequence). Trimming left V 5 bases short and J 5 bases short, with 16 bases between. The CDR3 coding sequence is TGCAGTGCTGGAACAGGGTCGCTCAGAAACACCATATATTTT. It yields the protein CSAGTGSLRNTIYF.

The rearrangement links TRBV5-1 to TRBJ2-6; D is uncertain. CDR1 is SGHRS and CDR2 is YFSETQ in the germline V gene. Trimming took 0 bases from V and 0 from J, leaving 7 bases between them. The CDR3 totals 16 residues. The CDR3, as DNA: TGCGCCAGCAGCTTGGCAGCGTTCTCTGGGGCCAACGTCCTGACTTTC. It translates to CASSLAAFSGANVLTF.

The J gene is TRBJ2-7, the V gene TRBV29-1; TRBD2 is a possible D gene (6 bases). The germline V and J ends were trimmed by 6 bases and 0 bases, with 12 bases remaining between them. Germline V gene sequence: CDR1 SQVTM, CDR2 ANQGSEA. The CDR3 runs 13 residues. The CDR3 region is CSVDDGSSYEQYF. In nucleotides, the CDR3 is TGCAGCGTAGATGACGGGAGCTCCTACGAGCAGTACTTC.

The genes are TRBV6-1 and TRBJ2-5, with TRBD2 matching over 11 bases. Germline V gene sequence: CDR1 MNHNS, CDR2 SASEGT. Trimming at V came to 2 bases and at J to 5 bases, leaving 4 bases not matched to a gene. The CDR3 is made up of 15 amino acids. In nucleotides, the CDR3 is TGTGCCAGCAGTGAATCCTGGACTAGCGGGGAGACCCAGTACTTC. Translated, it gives CASSESWTSGETQYF.